These 13 T cell receptor beta chains were sequenced from one sample in a study of T cell repertoires in cytomegalovirus infection. One entry per CDR3 protein, called by TCRdb with MiXCR from the reads. There are 110,000 to 150,000 distinct CDR3 sequences in the sample; around 30% occur only once, and about 50% lies in the top ten. What these receptors recognize is not known. The sample here was CD8+ T cells from cultured PBMCs, taken from culture after CMV antigen stimulation. These receptors all stem from a human donor in good health (CMV status not recorded). Some clones in this sample may be carry-over from other donors' samples.

The chain links TRBV11-3 to TRBJ2-3, with D perhaps TRBD1 (5 bases). CDR1 SGHNT and CDR2 YENEEA come from the germline V gene. The germline V and J ends were trimmed by 3 bases and 0 bases, with 10 bases remaining between them. The length of the CDR3 is 15 residues. The CDR3 DNA is TGTGCCAGCAGCTTGACAGTCACTAGCACAGATACGCAGTATTTT. Encoded protein: CASSLTVTSTDTQYF.

This clonotype appeared once. This chain links TRBV28 with TRBJ2-2, with D hard to call. Germline-derived CDR1 and CDR2 are MDHEN and SYDVKM. The V end lost 1 base, the J end lost 0 bases, and 6 bases lay between the germline ends. The CDR3 is made up of 15 amino acids. In DNA, the CDR3 is TGTGCCAGCAGTTTATCGTCGGCGAACACCGGGGAGCTGTTTTTT. Amino acid sequence: CASSLSSANTGELFF. Combining the CDR3 with reference TRBV28 and TRBJ2-2 gives the whole variable domain DVKVTQSSRYLVKRTGEKVFLECVQDMDHENMFWYRQDPGLGLRLIYFSYDVKMKEKGDIPEGYSVSREKKERFSLILESASTNQTSMYLCASSLSSANTGELFFGEGSRLTVL.

This clonotype was observed a few times. This rearrangement joins TRBV12-3 or TRBV12-4 to TRBJ2-3; D is possibly TRBD1 (5 bases). V dropped 10 bases and J dropped 3 bases, with 17 bases sitting between them. The length of the CDR3 is 14 residues. The CDR3 reads CATAQGMKTDTQYF. The CDR3 DNA sequence: TGTGCCACCGCGCAGGGAATGAAGACAGATACGCAGTATTTT.

The chain is built from TRBV15 and TRBJ1-1, with 8 nucleotides matching TRBD1. CDR3 length equals 14 residues. Germline loops: CDR1 LNHNV, CDR2 YYDKDF (reference sequence). The junction had 3 bases not matched to a gene; V was cut back by 3 bases and J by 3 bases. Here the CDR3 DNA reads TGTGCCACCAGCAGGTCACAGGGGGACACTGAAGCTTTCTTT. It yields the protein CATSRSQGDTEAFF. The complete variable domain, with remaining parts taken from reference TRBV15 and TRBJ1-1, reads DAMVIQNPRYQVTQFGKPVTLSCSQTLNHNVMYWYQQKSSQAPKLLFHYYDKDFNNEADTPDNFQSRRPNTSFCFLDIRSPGLGDTAMYLCATSRSQGDTEAFFGQGTRLTVV.

V gene TRBV5-1 combines with J gene TRBJ2-2; 10 positions agree with TRBD1. Germline V gene sequence: CDR1 SGHRS, CDR2 YFSETQ. The CDR3 length is 16 residues. The junction had 5 bases not matched to a gene; V was cut back by 2 bases and J by 4 bases. This CDR3 reads CASSFLTGGFTGELFF. The CDR3 DNA reads as TGCGCCAGCAGCTTTCTGACAGGGGGCTTCACCGGGGAGCTGTTTTTT.

The chain uses TRBV30 and TRBJ1-1; maybe TRBD1 (5 bases). CDR1 and CDR2 (germline): GTSNPN, SVGIG (reference sequence). Between the trimmed V and J ends, which lost 5 bases and 1 base, there was a span of 11 bases. The CDR3 is made up of 13 amino acids. The CDR3 DNA is TGTGCCTGGTCCGGGGGGAGGAACACTGAAGCTTTCTTT. Its protein is CAWSGGRNTEAFF.

The CDR3: CASSFGLAGSYEQYF. In DNA, the CDR3 is TGTGCCAGCAGTTTTGGACTAGCGGGGTCCTACGAGCAGTACTTC. The J gene is TRBJ2-7, the V gene TRBV6-2 or TRBV6-3; 12 nucleotides line up with TRBD2. Unmatched junction bases numbered 2, after V lost 4 bases and J lost 1 base. Germline V gene sequence: CDR1 MNHEY, CDR2 SVGEGT. This CDR3 is built from 15 residues.

The J gene is TRBJ1-1, the V gene TRBV15; D not resolved. The CDR3 loop spans 13 amino acids. Germline assignment: CDR1 LNHNV and CDR2 YYDKDF (reference sequence). V lost 0 bases, J lost 5 bases, and 7 bases lay in between. Written as DNA, the CDR3 is TGTGCCACCAGCAGAGAGGCGCTAACTGAAGCTTTCTTT. Translated: CATSREALTEAFF.

Here the CDR3 DNA reads TGTGCCAGCAGCCTCGGGACAGGGGGTAACGAGCAGTACTTC. Amino acid sequence: CASSLGTGGNEQYF. The chain uses TRBV7-2 and TRBJ2-7, with TRBD1 matching over 11 bases. The junction had 5 bases not matched to a gene; V was cut back by 5 bases and J by 5 bases. The CDR3 has 14 residues. The V gene's germline CDR1 is SGHTA and CDR2 FQGNSA.

The chain uses TRBV2 and TRBJ2-3; 13 bases match TRBD2. The CDR3 contains 17 residues. After removal of 6 bases from V and 2 bases from J, the junction contained 8 bases not matched to a gene. Germline-derived CDR1 and CDR2 are SNHLY and FYNNEI. CDR3 DNA sequence: TGTGCCAGCAGGGTACCGACTAGCGGGGGGATCACAGATACGCAGTATTTT. It translates to CASRVPTSGGITDTQYF.

This clonotype occurred a few times. V usage is TRBV4-1 and J usage is TRBJ2-7; 7 nucleotides line up with TRBD2. With V trimmed by 0 bases and J by 5 bases, 13 bases remained unmatched. Per germline, CDR1 MGHRA and CDR2 YSYEKL. The CDR3 is 17 residues long. The CDR3 protein is CASSQEPPAAGVHEQYF. DNA of the CDR3: TGCGCCAGCAGCCAAGAGCCCCCTGCGGCGGGGGTCCACGAGCAGTACTTC.

The chain joins TRBV15 to TRBJ2-7; 14 bases line up with TRBD2. CDR1 is LNHNV and CDR2 is YYDKDF in the germline V gene (reference sequence). The CDR3 has 13 residues. J gave up 4 bases and V 8 bases, and 1 base lay outside the gene matches. This CDR3 is CATRLAGGYEQYF. CDR3 bases: TGTGCCACCCGACTAGCGGGGGGGTACGAGCAGTACTTC.

The table lists this clonotype with a few counts. The chain couples TRBV7-9 to TRBJ2-7; no clear D gene. V was shortened by 1 base and J by 5 bases, with 9 bases between the two germline ends. The CDR3 has 13 amino acids. Germline V gives CDR1 SEHNR, CDR2 FQNEAQ (reference sequence). The CDR3 is CASSLVQQNEQYF. Written as DNA, the CDR3 is TGTGCCAGCAGCTTAGTGCAACAGAACGAGCAGTACTTC.